This TCR beta chain was obtained from a study of T-cell memory formation after mild COVID-19. Study-wide results and limits: Second-wave clones that peaked on day 37 lacked confirmed SARS-CoV-2 specificity.

MiXCR, run by TCRdb on the 5' RACE reads, gives a single entry per CDR3 protein. The sample has about 600,000 distinct CDR3 sequences, roughly 20% seen once. About this clonotype: Its matching antigen is unknown.

The sample taken for sequencing was PBMCs or a T cell subset sorted from them (not recorded which). The TCR comes from an adult woman who had mild COVID-19 (a few samples of this study predate the infection). Cell type and time point are not known.

The CDR3 DNA is TGTGCCAGCAGCCCCCTAGGTAGTGAGCAGTTCTTC. Translated, it gives CASSPLGSEQFF. This chain links TRBV4-2 with TRBJ2-1, with unresolved D. The CDR3 length is 12 residues. In germline, CDR1 is LGHNA, CDR2 YNFKEQ. Trimming took 4 bases from V and 9 from J, leaving 10 bases between them.